This TCR beta chain was documented in a study of T cell repertoires in cytomegalovirus infection. The wider study: Public TCR beta signatures marked donors with CMV infection and the matching HLA.

This clonotype was recorded a few times. Its specificity is not known. TCRdb passed the reads through MiXCR, listing each CDR3 protein once. Seen here are 160,000 or so distinct CDR3 sequences, around 22% observed once, and the top ten hold approximately 9.9%. Germline CDR1 reads ENHRY; CDR2 reads SYGVKD. V lost 7 bases to trimming and J lost 9 bases; unmatched junction nucleotides: 9. The CDR3 loop spans 13 amino acids. Study results and caveats: Predominance within the ex vivo response was attributable to HLA-C-restricted CMV-specific TCR beta clonotypes. Cumulative frequency (of public TCR beta family members) identified carriers of CMV plus the relevant HLA.

The receptor was isolated from a human donor in good health (CMV status not recorded). Some clones in this sample may be carry-over from other donors' samples. The specimen was PBMCs. The J gene is TRBJ2-7, the V gene TRBV10-3; 10 bases are a match to TRBD1. The chain's CDR3 is CAIKGQGSDGQYF. The CDR3 nucleotides read TGTGCCATCAAGGGACAGGGGTCCGACGGGCAGTACTTC.